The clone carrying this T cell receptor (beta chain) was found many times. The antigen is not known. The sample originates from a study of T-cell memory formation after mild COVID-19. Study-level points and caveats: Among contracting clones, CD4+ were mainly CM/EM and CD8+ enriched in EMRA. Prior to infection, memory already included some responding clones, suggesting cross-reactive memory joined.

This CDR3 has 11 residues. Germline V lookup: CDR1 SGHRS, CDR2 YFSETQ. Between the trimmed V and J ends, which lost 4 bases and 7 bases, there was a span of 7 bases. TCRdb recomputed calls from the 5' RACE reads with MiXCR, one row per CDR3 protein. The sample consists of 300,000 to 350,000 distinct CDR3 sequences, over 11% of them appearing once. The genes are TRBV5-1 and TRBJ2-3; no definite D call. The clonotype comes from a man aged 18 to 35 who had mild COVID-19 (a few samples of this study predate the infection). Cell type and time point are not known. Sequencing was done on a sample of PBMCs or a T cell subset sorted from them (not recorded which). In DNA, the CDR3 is TGCGCCAGCAGCCGAGAGAATACGCAGTATTTT. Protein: CASSRENTQYF. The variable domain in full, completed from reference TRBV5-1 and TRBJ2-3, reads KAGVTQTPRYLIKTRGQQVTLSCSPISGHRSVSWYQQTPGQGLQFLFEYFSETQRNKGNFPGRFSGRQFSNSRSEMNVSTLELGDSALYLCASSRENTQYFGPGTRLTVL.